The 16 T cell receptor beta chains below come from one sample, sequenced in a study of blood T cell repertoires in COVID-19. The table came from immunoSEQ multiplex PCR; TCRdb's copy has only in-frame clones and leaves some out. The sample carries approximately 35,000 clones, approximately 85% recorded once. The sequencing sample was made of peripheral blood. The receptors were sampled from a man in his sixties with active COVID-19.

This clone has a handful of counts. The chain carries TRBV5-4 and TRBJ2-7; D gene unclear. Germline loops: CDR1 SGHNT, CDR2 YYREEE (reference sequence). CDR3 size: 12 residues. Between the trimmed V and J ends, which lost 7 bases and 0 bases, there was a span of 8 bases. CDR3 nucleotide sequence: TGTGCCAGCGGGCAGACCTCCTACGAGCAGTACTTC. It encodes CASGQTSYEQYF. The full variable domain, completed using reference TRBV5-4 and TRBJ2-7, is ETGVTQSPTHLIKTRGQQVTLRCSSQSGHNTVSWYQQALGQGPQFIFQYYREEENGRGNFPPRFSGLQFPNYSSELNVNALELDDSALYLCASGQTSYEQYFGPGTRLTVT.

Here the CDR3 DNA reads TGTGCCAGCAGCCCCCCTGGACTAGCGGGAGGGGCCGGGGAGCTGTTTTTT. Encoded protein: CASSPPGLAGGAGELFF. The chain couples TRBV7-3 to TRBJ2-2, with 15 bases aligning to TRBD2. Germline V CDR1 and CDR2: SGHTA, FQGTGA. CDR3 length equals 17 residues. The V gene end was trimmed by 5 bases and the J gene end by 6 bases; junction bases not matched to a gene: 7. Looking up the rest from reference TRBV7-3 and TRBJ2-2 gives the full variable domain: GAGVSQTPSNKVTEKGKYVELRCDPISGHTALYWYRQSLGQGPEFLIYFQGTGAADDSGLPNDRFFAVRPEGSVSTLKIQRTERGDSAVYLCASSPPGLAGGAGELFFGEGSRLTVL.

The rearrangement joins TRBV29-1 to TRBJ2-3, with D perhaps matching TRBD2 (6 bases). The CDR3 covers 15 residues. Germline values: CDR1 SQVTM, CDR2 ANQGSEA. Trimming left V 3 bases short and J 0 bases short, with 13 bases between. In DNA, the CDR3 is TGCAGCGTTGATAATCGGGGGTCTAGCACAGATACGCAGTATTTT. It translates to CSVDNRGSSTDTQYF.

This clone was detected only once. CDR3 loop: CASALVGLAGRSSYNEQFF. The CDR3 DNA sequence: TGTGCTAGTGCCCTAGTGGGACTAGCGGGCCGAAGCTCCTACAATGAGCAGTTCTTC. V gene TRBV12-5 combines with J gene TRBJ2-1; 12 bases match TRBD2. Germline CDR1 is LGHNT and CDR2 is FRNRAP. This CDR3 contains 19 residues. J lost 0 bases, V lost 7 bases, and 13 bases had no gene match.

The chain is built from TRBV4-2 and TRBJ2-3; 11 bases are a match to TRBD2. V was clipped by 3 bases and J by 4 bases; unmatched bases: 9. CDR3 length: 17 amino acids. The germline CDR1 and CDR2 sequences are LGHNA and YNFKEQ. The CDR3 reads CASSQMLAGGRADTQYF. CDR3 coding DNA: TGTGCCAGCAGCCAGATGCTAGCGGGAGGAAGGGCAGATACGCAGTATTTT.

The chain joins TRBV27 to TRBJ2-7; TRBD1 aligns across 8 bases. V trimming: 6 bases; J trimming: 3 bases; junction bases outside the gene matches: 13. CDR3 length equals 16 residues. The germline V gene has CDR1 MNHEY and CDR2 SMNVEV (reference sequence). The CDR3 DNA is TGTGCCAGCAGCCCTTATTATGGGACAGGCCACTACGAGCAGTACTTC. It encodes CASSPYYGTGHYEQYF.

The V gene is TRBV7-8, the J gene TRBJ2-7, with a tentative D call TRBD1 (5 bases). The CDR3 is 18 residues long. V shed 1 base and J shed 0 bases, with 19 bases lying between them. Germline V gene data show CDR1 as SGHVS and CDR2 as FQNEAQ. This chain's CDR3 is CASSLVGVTSRGSYEQYF. As DNA, the CDR3 is TGTGCCAGCAGCTTAGTAGGGGTTACCTCCCGAGGCTCCTACGAGCAGTACTTC. Combining the CDR3 with reference TRBV7-8 and TRBJ2-7 gives the whole variable domain GAGVSQSPRYKVAKRGQDVALRCDPISGHVSLFWYQQALGQGPEFLTYFQNEAQLDKSGLPSDRFFAERPEGSVSTLKIQRTQQEDSAVYLCASSLVGVTSRGSYEQYFGPGTRLTVT.

Remarks on this clone: Germline is not matched at one junction end, which may reflect a read error. The rearrangement joins TRBV7-2 to TRBJ2-7, with 9 bases that match TRBD1. Looked up from germline, CDR1 is SGHTA and CDR2 is FQGNSA. The CDR3 sequence is 14 residues long. The CDR3 spells CASSLASGGTGSFF. The CDR3 DNA follows: TGTGCCAGCAGCTTAGCGTCCGGAGGGACAGGGAGTTTTTTC.

The chain links TRBV7-7 to TRBJ2-5; TRBD2 might be the D (6 bases). Trimming removed 7 bases from V and 7 bases from J, with 16 bases in between. This CDR3 has 13 amino acids. In germline, CDR1 is SSHAT, CDR2 FNYEAQ (reference sequence). This chain's CDR3 is CASTRLDLGTQYF. DNA of the CDR3: TGTGCCAGCACCAGACTAGATTTAGGGACCCAGTACTTC.

The gene calls are TRBV2 and TRBJ1-4; maybe TRBD1 (5 bases). CDR3 length: 17 amino acids. Trimming cost V 5 bases and J 8 bases, with 24 bases left between them. Germline values: CDR1 SNHLY, CDR2 FYNNEI. CDR3 sequence reads: CASSNPRGGSVLEKLFF. CDR3 nucleotide sequence: TGTGCCAGCAGTAATCCCCGGGGGGGGTCGGTTTTGGAAAAACTGTTTTTT.

The V and J genes are TRBV7-8 and TRBJ1-2; D unclear. With 3 bases removed from V and 7 bases from J, the gap between germline ends came to 15 bases. The CDR3 loop spans 14 amino acids. CDR1 SGHVS and CDR2 FQNEAQ come from the germline V gene. CDR3 coding DNA: TGTGCCAGCAGCTTTGGAGGGAATGGTGCTGGCTACACCTTC. Protein: CASSFGGNGAGYTF.

The chain employs TRBV18 and TRBJ2-5, with D hard to call. This CDR3 contains 13 residues. With 6 bases removed from V and 5 bases from J, the gap between germline ends came to 13 bases. Per the germline V gene, CDR1 is KGHSH and CDR2 is LQKENI. CDR3 in DNA: TGTGCCAGCTCGCAATCAACGGTCGAGACCCAGTACTTC. It yields the protein CASSQSTVETQYF.

CDR3 DNA: TGTGCCAGCAGCTTCTCGGGGGGACCCTACGAGCAGTACTTC. It is translated as CASSFSGGPYEQYF. This chain uses TRBV7-9 with TRBJ2-7; 7 nucleotides align to TRBD2. The ends lost 3 bases at V and 2 bases at J; junction bases unmatched: 4. The CDR3 length is 14 residues. Germline values: CDR1 SEHNR, CDR2 FQNEAQ (reference sequence).

This chain joins TRBV5-4 and TRBJ2-1; TRBD2 aligns across 10 bases. Germline V lookup: CDR1 SGHNT, CDR2 YYREEE (reference sequence). The ends lost 4 bases at V and 9 bases at J; junction bases unmatched: 10. This CDR3 has 15 amino acids. CDR3: CASSGSGREFFEQFF. Written as DNA, the CDR3 is TGTGCCAGCAGCGGGAGCGGGAGGGAATTTTTTGAGCAGTTCTTC.

The gene calls are TRBV6-1 and TRBJ1-5, with D perhaps matching TRBD1 (6 bases). Looked up from germline, CDR1 is MNHNS and CDR2 is SASEGT. The CDR3 consists of 15 residues. Deletions cut 3 bases from V and 3 bases from J, with 12 bases between. CDR3 DNA: TGTGCCAGCAGTGACCTGACAGGCTCCAATCAGCCCCAGCATTTT. This translates into CASSDLTGSNQPQHF.

The chain has TRBV23-1 and TRBJ2-3; 7 nucleotides agree with TRBD2. TRBV23-1 is marked as an open reading frame, function uncertain. CDR3 length: 13 residues. The J segment lost 0 bases and the V segment lost 10 bases, leaving 4 bases of the junction unmatched. The CDR3 nucleotides are TGCGCCATCCGGGGGGAGAGCACAGATACGCAGTATTTT. As protein: CAIRGESTDTQYF.